This entry features one T cell receptor (beta chain) sequence. In the authors' methods: Scientists estimated how many nucleated cells there were by amplifying reference gene primers. Profiled with immunoSEQ multiplex PCR; TCRdb holds only in-frame clones, not every one. The DNA was the basis for D and trimming; V, J and clone size are from that table. This sample yields about 180,000 clones, of which roughly nine tenths are seen a single time; over 7% belongs to the top ten. From germline, CDR1 is MDHEN and CDR2 SYDVKM. This CDR3 comprises 13 residues. V lost 5 bases, J lost 1 base, and 8 bases lay in between. The record originates from a study of blood T cell repertoires in COVID-19. About the study: Samples of COVID-19 (acute and convalescent) were obtained from the United States, Italy and Spain.

Membership in each cohort depended on participant-reported clinical history. Cohort 3 recovery required two negative PCRs, clearance, or symptom resolution. V usage is TRBV28 and J usage is TRBJ1-2; D call uncertain. Sequencing was carried out using PBMCs or T cells enriched from blood (not recorded which). The receptor comes from a woman aged 50 to 60 who had recovered from COVID-19. CDR3: CASSPGNNYGYTF. The CDR3 DNA follows: TGTGCCAGCAGTCCAGGAAATAACTATGGCTACACCTTC.